This is a list of T cell receptor beta chains from one sample in a study of human T cells and chemical hapten exposure. TCRdb used MiXCR to reprocess the RACE reads, holding one entry per CDR3 protein. The table has 300,000 to 450,000 distinct CDR3 sequences, 5.1% seen once; the top ten hold around 2.6%. Material: whole blood, obtained in connection with sensitization to the hapten diphenylcyclopropenone (DPC). These receptors were collected from a woman aged 45-65 years with alopecia areata. Some clones in this sample may be carry-over from other donors' samples. Each CDR3 is given with its conserved first and last residue. The order of the fields is V gene, clone size, J gene, D gene, CDR3 protein, CDR3 DNA. A D gene is named only where the DNA matches it firmly. Clone size is given for some rows only: seen once, a few or many times, or a class if the clone is expanded.

TRBV7-2,many,TRBJ1-2,.,CASSSSGGSYGYTF,TGTGCCAGCAGCTCCTCCGGAGGGTCGTATGGCTACACCTTC
TRBV6-5,few,TRBJ1-1,.,CASSYSLQVVPPEAFF,TGTGCCAGCAGTTACTCCTTACAGGTGGTCCCCCCTGAAGCTTTCTTT
TRBV20-1,few,TRBJ2-3,TRBD2,CSASGTSTYTQYF,TGCAGTGCTTCCGGGACTAGCACGTATACGCAGTATTTT
TRBV27,.,TRBJ1-5,.,CASSLIGLDSNQPQHF,TGTGCCAGCAGTTTAATCGGTCTAGATAGCAATCAGCCCCAGCATTTT
TRBV14,many,TRBJ1-5,.,CASSQDTDQPQHF,TGTGCCAGCAGCCAAGACACAGATCAGCCCCAGCATTTT
TRBV10-3,few,TRBJ1-2,TRBD1,CAITQRVTGSGYTF,TGTGCCATCACCCAGCGGGTGACAGGGAGTGGCTACACCTTC
TRBV21-1,.,TRBJ1-2,.,CASSRVARVERYGYTF,TGTGCCAGCAGCAGAGTGGCGAGGGTGGAACGCTATGGCTACACCTTC
TRBV3-1,many,TRBJ2-7,TRBD1,CASSHPGQGRYEQYF,TGTGCCAGCAGCCACCCGGGACAGGGGCGCTACGAGCAGTACTTC
TRBV10-3,few,TRBJ1-2,.,CAISVQGDYGYTF,TGTGCCATCAGCGTTCAGGGTGACTATGGCTACACCTTC
TRBV6-5,many,TRBJ2-5,.,CASSYWGGAETQYF,TGTGCCAGCAGTTACTGGGGGGGCGCAGAGACCCAGTACTTC
TRBV6-6,many,TRBJ2-7,.,CASSYVVSEQYF,TGTGCCAGCAGTTACGTAGTCTCCGAGCAGTACTTC
TRBV7-9,.,TRBJ2-1,TRBD2,CASSLARLAGGPSYNEQFF,TGTGCCAGCAGCTTAGCGCGACTAGCGGGAGGGCCTTCCTACAATGAGCAGTTCTTC
TRBV29-1,.,TRBJ1-1,.,CSGRDGLPNTEAFF,TGCAGCGGGAGGGACGGGTTGCCGAACACTGAAGCTTTCTTT
TRBV7-2,few,TRBJ2-7,.,CASSRGTAAGYEQYF,TGTGCCAGCAGCCGAGGTACGGCTGCTGGCTACGAGCAGTACTTC
TRBV21-1,many,TRBJ2-4,.,CASSKWEGSCKNIQYF,TGTGCCAGCAGCAAATGGGAAGGTTCATGCAAAAACATTCAGTACTTC
TRBV2,few,TRBJ2-5,TRBD2,CASTSGRAETQYF,TGTGCCAGCACTAGCGGGAGGGCAGAGACCCAGTACTTC
TRBV6-6,.,TRBJ1-5,.,CASGSGAVSNQPQHF,TGTGCCAGCGGGAGTGGGGCAGTTAGCAATCAGCCCCAGCATTTT
TRBV3-1,many,TRBJ2-1,TRBD2,CASSQGRDYYNEQFF,TGTGCCAGCAGCCAAGGTAGGGACTACTACAATGAGCAGTTCTTC
TRBV6-1,many,TRBJ1-6,.,CASSHAQGINSPLHF,TGTGCCAGCAGCCACGCTCAGGGAATTAATTCACCCCTCCACTTT
TRBV20-1,.,TRBJ1-5,TRBD1,CSVPGQGDQPQHF,TGCAGTGTTCCGGGACAGGGGGACCAGCCCCAGCATTTT
TRBV4-3,.,TRBJ1-1,.,CASSHTHKNTEAFF,TGCGCCAGCAGCCACACACATAAGAACACTGAAGCTTTCTTT
TRBV10-3,.,TRBJ2-5,TRBD1,CAIRGQGLETQYF,TGTGCCATCAGGGGACAGGGTCTTGAGACCCAGTACTTC
TRBV5-1,.,TRBJ1-2,.,CASSYYGRDGYTF,TGCGCCAGCAGCTACTATGGACGTGATGGCTACACCTTC
TRBV28,many,TRBJ2-1,TRBD1,CASRSPPGQGVAEQFF,TGTGCCAGCCGCTCCCCCCCGGGACAGGGGGTAGCTGAGCAGTTCTTC
TRBV29-1,many,TRBJ2-7,.,CSVEGSGHSYEQYF,TGCAGCGTTGAAGGGTCCGGTCACTCCTACGAGCAGTACTTC
TRBV18,few,TRBJ2-7,TRBD2,CASSPSGVTYEQYF,TGTGCCAGCTCACCTAGCGGGGTCACCTACGAGCAGTACTTC